What follows are 11 T cell receptor beta chains derived from one specimen sequenced in a study of Ad26.COV2.S vaccination and SARS-CoV-2 variants. Using immunoSEQ multiplex PCR, the repertoire was profiled, and TCRdb retains in-frame clones only, with some absent. The repertoire has a few hundred thousand clones, approximately 91% of them found once; the top ten carry about 1.9%. Treatment here: about 20 received Ad26.COV2.S at low or high dose, single or two shots; about 5 received placebo; per-sample allocation not given. Sampling took place 63 days after the first vaccine or placebo injection. Sequencing was performed on peripheral blood, taken in a trial of Ad26.COV2.S vaccine versus placebo. All receptors derive from a person aged 18-65 years who received the Ad26.COV2.S COVID-19 vaccine or a placebo.

This clone appeared once. CDR3 DNA sequence: TGTGCCTGGAGTGTACGAGGGACAGGGAACACCGGGGAGCTGTTTTTT. Translated, it gives CAWSVRGTGNTGELFF. The chain employs TRBV30 and TRBJ2-2, with 8 nucleotides matching TRBD1. J was trimmed by 1 base and V by 0 bases; bases with no gene match: 4. Germline lookup yields CDR1 GTSNPN and CDR2 SVGIG (reference sequence). CDR3 length: 16 residues.

This clone was recorded only once. CDR3 sequence reads: CASSEAGAASSYGYTF. The CDR3 bases are TGTGCCAGCAGTGAAGCGGGCGCAGCGTCTTCCTATGGCTACACCTTC. The chain uses TRBV6-1 and TRBJ1-2; no clear D gene. The CDR3 runs 16 residues. Germline assignment: CDR1 MNHNS and CDR2 SASEGT. Deletions cut 0 bases from V and 4 bases from J, with 15 bases between.

CDR3 region: CATPLRSSGELFF. CDR3 DNA sequence: TGCGCCACTCCCCTAAGGTCTAGCGGGGAGCTGTTTTTT. V gene TRBV10-1 combines with J gene TRBJ2-2; D remains unclear. V was cut by 10 bases and J by 7 bases, with 16 bases left in between. Germline CDR1 WNHNN, CDR2 SYGVQD (reference sequence). The CDR3 sequence is 13 residues long.

This chain uses TRBV13 with TRBJ2-1; TRBD2 matches at 9 bases. The CDR3 is 13 amino acids. V shed 7 bases and J 8 bases; nucleotides not matched to a gene: 6. The germline V gene has CDR1 PRHDT and CDR2 FYEKMQ (reference sequence). The CDR3 DNA sequence: TGTGCCAGCACAAGCGGGAGGAGGGATGAGCAGTTCTTC. Translating it yields CASTSGRRDEQFF.

The rearrangement joins TRBV12-3 or TRBV12-4 to TRBJ2-2; the D is unclear. This CDR3 comprises 13 residues. V lost 5 bases and J 6 bases, leaving 10 bases between the germline ends. In DNA, the CDR3 is TGTGCCAGCAGTCAACGCCGGGCCGGGGAGCTGTTTTTT. This codes for CASSQRRAGELFF.

Remarks on this clone: Other DNA sequences within the sample encode an identical CDR3. The chain combines TRBV18 with TRBJ2-5; 7 bases agree with TRBD1. Germline-derived CDR1 and CDR2 are KGHSH and LQKENI. V dropped 6 bases and J dropped 2; count of bases not matched to a gene: 6. This CDR3 is built from 14 residues. The CDR3 nucleotides are TGTGCCAGCTCCCCGACAGGGATTCAAGAGACCCAGTACTTC. Residues: CASSPTGIQETQYF.

The count of this clone is one. The chain recombines TRBV19 with TRBJ1-1; no clear D gene. Trimming took off 2 bases at V and 3 bases at J, with 10 bases between the two ends. The CDR3 totals 14 residues. Looked up from germline, CDR1 is LNHDA and CDR2 is SQIVND (reference sequence). The CDR3 DNA reads TGTGCCAGTAGTATATCCGTCCAGCACACTGAAGCTTTCTTT. Its translation: CASSISVQHTEAFF.

This CDR3 reads CASSLGETEGSGYTF. Written as DNA, the CDR3 is TGTGCCAGCAGCTTGGGTGAGACAGAAGGAAGTGGCTACACCTTC. This chain connects TRBV7-3 to TRBJ1-2; D is perhaps TRBD1 (5 bases). V lost 3 bases and J lost 7, with 18 bases in between. CDR3 length: 15 residues. Per the germline V gene, CDR1 is SGHTA and CDR2 is FQGTGA. Full variable domain (missing parts from reference TRBV7-3 and TRBJ1-2): GAGVSQTPSNKVTEKGKYVELRCDPISGHTALYWYRQSLGQGPEFLIYFQGTGAADDSGLPNDRFFAVRPEGSVSTLKIQRTERGDSAVYLCASSLGETEGSGYTFGSGTRLTVV.

The rearrangement joins TRBV13 to TRBJ2-2; unclear D gene. Germline CDR1 is PRHDT and CDR2 is FYEKMQ (reference sequence). The CDR3 length is 14 residues. V was cut by 5 bases and J by 5 bases, with 12 bases left in between. CDR3: CASSQPLETGELFF. Written as DNA, the CDR3 is TGTGCCAGCAGCCAGCCCCTTGAAACCGGGGAGCTGTTTTTT.

This chain links TRBV20-1 with TRBJ2-3; tentative D call: TRBD2 (5 bases). Trimming removed 3 bases from V and 8 bases from J, with 9 bases in between. The CDR3 contains 11 residues. Germline CDR1 and CDR2: DFQATT and SNEGSKA (reference sequence). The CDR3 protein is CSASWRSTQYF. CDR3 bases: TGCAGTGCTAGTTGGAGGTCTACGCAGTATTTT.

This chain links TRBV6-5 with TRBJ2-5; 8 nucleotides match TRBD2. The CDR3 covers 13 residues. J gave up 3 bases and V 10 bases, and 7 bases lay outside the gene matches. Germline CDR1 and CDR2: MNHEY and SVGAGI. CDR3 sequence: CATSGGAKETQYF. The CDR3, as DNA: TGTGCCACCTCGGGGGGGGCGAAAGAGACCCAGTACTTC.